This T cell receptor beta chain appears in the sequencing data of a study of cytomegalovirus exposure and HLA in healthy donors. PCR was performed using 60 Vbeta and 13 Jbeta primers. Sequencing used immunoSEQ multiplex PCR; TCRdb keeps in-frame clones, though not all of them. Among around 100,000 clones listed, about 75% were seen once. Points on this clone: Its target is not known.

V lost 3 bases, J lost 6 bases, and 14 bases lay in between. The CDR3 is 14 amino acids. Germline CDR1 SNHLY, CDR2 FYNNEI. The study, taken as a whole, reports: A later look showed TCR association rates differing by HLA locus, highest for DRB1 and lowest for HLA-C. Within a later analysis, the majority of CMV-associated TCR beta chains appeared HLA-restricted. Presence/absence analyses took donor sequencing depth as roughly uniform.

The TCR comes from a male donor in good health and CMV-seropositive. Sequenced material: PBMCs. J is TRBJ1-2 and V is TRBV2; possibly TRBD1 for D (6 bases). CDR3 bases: TGTGCCAGCAGTGATTGGCAGGGGAGGGATGGCTACACCTTC. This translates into CASSDWQGRDGYTF.